This entry concerns a single T cell receptor beta chain. What it recognizes is unknown. Germline V gives CDR1 LNHNV, CDR2 YYDKDF (reference sequence). The V and J ends lost 5 bases and 10 bases respectively, with 24 bases between them. This CDR3 region has 16 residues. Repertoires were generated with immunoSEQ multiplex PCR, while TCRdb's copy carries only in-frame clones and drops some. The sample lists about 10,000 clones; roughly 71% were seen once. These data come from a study of ipilimumab plus nivolumab after autologous stem cell transplantation. Study summary: Patients received a median of about five ipilimumab and roughly eight nivolumab doses. The myeloma group: high-risk transplant-naive, or relapse within 3 years after first autologous transplant.

Study-level findings and limits: The authors say TCR, Treg and microbiome findings warrant further study.

Checkpoint therapy with ipilimumab 1 mg/kg began 14 to 28 days after transplant. This TCR was recovered from a female donor with multiple myeloma. This material consisted of PBMCs, taken in a trial of ipilimumab plus nivolumab as post-transplant consolidation. V gene TRBV15 combines with J gene TRBJ2-1; possible D gene TRBD1, 6 bases. The DNA for the CDR3 is TGTGCCACCAGCCCCCTAGGCGTGGGGGCCTTCCCCGAGCAGTTCTTC. Translation gives CATSPLGVGAFPEQFF.